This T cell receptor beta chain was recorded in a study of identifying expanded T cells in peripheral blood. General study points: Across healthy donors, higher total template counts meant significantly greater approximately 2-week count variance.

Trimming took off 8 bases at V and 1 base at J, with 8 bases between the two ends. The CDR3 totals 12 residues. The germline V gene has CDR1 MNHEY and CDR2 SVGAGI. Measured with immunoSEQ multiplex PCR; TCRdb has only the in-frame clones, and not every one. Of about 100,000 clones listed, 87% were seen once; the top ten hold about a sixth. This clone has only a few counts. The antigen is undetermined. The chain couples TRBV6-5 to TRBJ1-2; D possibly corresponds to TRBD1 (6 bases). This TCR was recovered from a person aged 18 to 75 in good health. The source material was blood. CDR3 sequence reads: CASRGGNYGYTF. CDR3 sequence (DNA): TGTGCCAGCCGAGGGGGTAACTATGGCTACACCTTC.